This T cell receptor beta chain was recorded in a study of cytomegalovirus exposure and HLA in healthy donors. Study-level points and caveats: Earlier results showed most TCR beta V segments being productive about 87% or about 30% of the time.

Concerning this clone itself: What it recognizes is unknown.

Amplification used 60 Vbeta primers and 13 Jbeta primers. Libraries were prepared by immunoSEQ multiplex PCR; TCRdb keeps only in-frame clonotypes and omits some of them. The table includes roughly 130,000 clones, 70% to 85% detected once. The receptor's source is a boy under 10 years old in good health and CMV-seronegative. The sequencing input was PBMCs.

The CDR3 loop reads CASSWDSHVLNSPLHF. The CDR3 bases are TGTGCCAGCAGCTGGGACAGCCACGTCCTTAATTCACCCCTCCACTTT. The rearrangement joins TRBV5-8 to TRBJ1-6; TRBD1 aligns across 7 bases. After removal of 3 bases from V and 6 bases from J, the junction contained 9 bases not matched to a gene. The germline V gene encodes CDR1 SGHTS and CDR2 YDEGEE. CDR3 size: 16 residues.